These T cell receptor beta chains were read from a single sample in a study of OX40 agonist ivuxolimab in advanced cancers. Clones were sequenced by immunoSEQ multiplex PCR, and TCRdb holds only the in-frame ones, with some missing. This repertoire shows 60,000 to 100,000 clones, 85% to 90% found once; its top ten account for roughly 0.54%. The sequencing used CD4+ or CD8+ T cells sorted from blood, collected in a trial of the OX40 agonist ivuxolimab. These receptors came from an adult with an advanced solid tumor such as melanoma, head and neck, liver or kidney cancer. The CDR3 runs from the conserved cysteine through the conserved F or W. A D gene is named only where the DNA matches it firmly. Not all rows give a size; the values are once, few, many and, for expanded clones, a class.

d_gene: NA; j_gene: TRBJ1-3; abundance: NA; v_gene: TRBV2; CDR3aa: CASSRGRSSGNTIYF; CDR3nt: TGTGCCAGCAGTCGGGGCCGTAGCTCTGGAAACACCATATATTTT
d_gene: NA; j_gene: TRBJ2-1; abundance: NA; v_gene: TRBV7-8; CDR3aa: CASSLAETSNEQFF; CDR3nt: TGTGCCAGCAGCTTAGCCGAGACTAGCAATGAGCAGTTCTTC
d_gene: TRBD1; j_gene: TRBJ2-7; abundance: NA; v_gene: TRBV25-1; CDR3aa: CASSARDSYSYEQYF; CDR3nt: TGTGCCAGCAGTGCCCGGGACAGCTACTCCTACGAGCAGTACTTC
d_gene: NA; j_gene: TRBJ2-5; abundance: NA; v_gene: TRBV7-8; CDR3aa: CASSPQRETQYF; CDR3nt: TGTGCCAGCAGCCCCCAGAGGGAGACCCAGTACTTC
d_gene: NA; j_gene: TRBJ1-4; abundance: NA; v_gene: TRBV9; CDR3aa: CASSVAGTDFEKLFF; CDR3nt: TGTGCCAGCAGCGTAGCAGGGACGGACTTTGAAAAACTGTTTTTT
d_gene: TRBD1; j_gene: TRBJ1-4; abundance: NA; v_gene: TRBV18; CDR3aa: CASSHRRDSEDEKLFF; CDR3nt: TGTGCCAGCTCACATAGACGGGACAGCGAGGATGAAAAACTGTTTTTT
d_gene: TRBD2; j_gene: TRBJ2-1; abundance: NA; v_gene: TRBV19; CDR3aa: CASSIRLGGGKSSYNEQFF; CDR3nt: TGTGCCAGTAGTATAAGACTCGGGGGAGGGAAAAGCTCCTACAATGAGCAGTTCTTC
d_gene: NA; j_gene: TRBJ2-6; abundance: NA; v_gene: TRBV19; CDR3aa: CASSIGQFSGANVLTF; CDR3nt: TGTGCCAGTAGTATCGGACAGTTCTCTGGGGCCAACGTCCTGACTTTC
d_gene: NA; j_gene: TRBJ1-2; abundance: NA; v_gene: TRBV5-1; CDR3aa: CASSLASGEGGRYTF; CDR3nt: TGCGCCAGCAGCTTGGCCTCAGGTGAGGGGGGACGCTACACCTTC
d_gene: NA; j_gene: TRBJ1-1; abundance: NA; v_gene: TRBV5-1; CDR3aa: CASSFGGNSEAFF; CDR3nt: TGCGCCAGCAGCTTTGGAGGAAACTCTGAAGCTTTCTTT
d_gene: NA; j_gene: TRBJ1-6; abundance: NA; v_gene: TRBV19; CDR3aa: CASSPRQVYNSPLHF; CDR3nt: TGTGCCAGTAGTCCCCGGCAGGTGTACAATTCACCCCTCCACTTT
d_gene: NA; j_gene: TRBJ2-7; abundance: NA; v_gene: TRBV7-9; CDR3aa: CASSPAGRGIAEQYF; CDR3nt: TGTGCCAGCAGCCCAGCGGGCAGGGGGATTGCCGAGCAGTACTTC
d_gene: NA; j_gene: TRBJ1-2; abundance: NA; v_gene: TRBV5-1; CDR3aa: CASSLGQVYGYTF; CDR3nt: TGCGCCAGCAGCTTGGGACAGGTCTATGGCTACACCTTC
d_gene: NA; j_gene: TRBJ2-7; abundance: NA; v_gene: TRBV6-1; CDR3aa: CASSRSRDGLEQYF; CDR3nt: TGTGCCAGCAGTCGATCCAGGGATGGCCTCGAGCAGTACTTC
d_gene: TRBD1; j_gene: TRBJ2-7; abundance: NA; v_gene: TRBV6-4; CDR3aa: CASRSTVGTAYEQYF; CDR3nt: TGTGCCAGCAGGTCCACCGTCGGGACAGCCTACGAGCAGTACTTC
d_gene: NA; j_gene: TRBJ1-2; abundance: NA; v_gene: TRBV25-1; CDR3aa: CASSPLGLDYGYTF; CDR3nt: TGTGCCAGCAGTCCCTTGGGACTGGACTATGGCTACACCTTC
d_gene: TRBD1; j_gene: TRBJ2-5; abundance: NA; v_gene: TRBV11-3; CDR3aa: CASSLRQGESETQYF; CDR3nt: TGTGCCAGCAGCCTAAGACAGGGGGAGTCGGAGACCCAGTACTTC
d_gene: NA; j_gene: TRBJ2-4; abundance: NA; v_gene: TRBV5-1; CDR3aa: CASSSGRNIQYF; CDR3nt: TGCGCCAGCAGCTCCGGGAGAAACATTCAGTACTTC
d_gene: NA; j_gene: TRBJ1-5; abundance: NA; v_gene: TRBV6-1; CDR3aa: CASSEFQGWSSQPQHF; CDR3nt: TGTGCCAGCAGTGAATTTCAGGGATGGAGCAGTCAGCCCCAGCATTTT
d_gene: TRBD1; j_gene: TRBJ2-2; abundance: NA; v_gene: TRBV7-3; CDR3aa: CASSPATGSLTGELFF; CDR3nt: TGTGCCAGCAGCCCGGCGACAGGGAGCCTCACCGGGGAGCTGTTTTTT
d_gene: NA; j_gene: TRBJ1-2; abundance: once; v_gene: TRBV6-5; CDR3aa: CASSNRNYGYTF; CDR3nt: TGTGCCAGCAGTAACAGAAACTATGGCTACACCTTC
d_gene: NA; j_gene: TRBJ2-5; abundance: NA; v_gene: TRBV28; CDR3aa: CASSPHGRGEETQYF; CDR3nt: TGTGCCAGCAGTCCCCACGGCAGGGGGGAAGAGACCCAGTACTTC
d_gene: NA; j_gene: TRBJ2-5; abundance: NA; v_gene: TRBV6-6; CDR3aa: CASRNRSQETQYF; CDR3nt: TGTGCCAGCAGAAACAGATCCCAAGAGACCCAGTACTTC
d_gene: NA; j_gene: TRBJ1-5; abundance: NA; v_gene: TRBV2; CDR3aa: CASSPPGGYQPQHF; CDR3nt: TGTGCCAGCAGTCCCCCGGGAGGGTATCAGCCCCAGCATTTT
d_gene: NA; j_gene: TRBJ2-1; abundance: NA; v_gene: TRBV7-3; CDR3aa: CASSLHGSGNEQFF; CDR3nt: TGTGCCAGCAGCTTACATGGGTCGGGGAATGAGCAGTTCTTC